The rows below give T cell receptor beta chains drawn from one sample of a study of shared clonotypes between healthy human individuals. The data were produced by immunoSEQ multiplex PCR, yet TCRdb's version contains in-frame clones alone and is incomplete. The table records roughly 2.1 million clones, 93% of them present only once. Sequenced input: naive CD8+ T cells from PBMCs. The origin of the receptors is a man in his late teens or twenties in good health. Some clones in this sample may be carry-over from other donors' samples. Both conserved end residues are part of each CDR3. The order of the fields is CDR3 DNA, CDR3 protein, D gene, clone size, CDR3 length, V gene, J gene. A D gene is named only where the DNA matches it firmly. Not all rows give a size; the values are once, few, many and, for expanded clones, a class.

TGTGCCAGCAGTGACCGAGGGGGGTTACCAAGAGGCGAGCAGTACTTC,CASSDRGGLPRGEQYF,NA,NA,16,TRBV6-4,TRBJ2-7
TGTGCCATCAGTGAGGTGGCAGGGGGAGCCCCCTCTGGAAACACCATATATTTT,CAISEVAGGAPSGNTIYF,TRBD1,NA,18,TRBV10-3,TRBJ1-3
TGTGCCAGAGGAGGAGATACGGAAAGGACGGCTTTCTTT,CARGGDTERTAFF,NA,NA,13,TRBV2,TRBJ1-1
TGTGCCAGCAGTTCCCGGGACAGGGCGGCAGATACGCAGTATTTT,CASSSRDRAADTQYF,TRBD1,NA,15,TRBV28,TRBJ2-3
TGTGCCAGCAGTTACTCGGGGCCGATGGGCACCGGGGAGCTGTTTTTT,CASSYSGPMGTGELFF,NA,NA,16,TRBV6-5,TRBJ2-2
TGTGCCAGCAGCTTAAGGCCTGAGCGGGAGACGAACATTCAGTACTTC,CASSLRPERETNIQYF,TRBD2,NA,16,TRBV11-2,TRBJ2-4
TGTGCCAGCAGCGTACGAAACGCAACTAATGAAAAACTGTTTTTT,CASSVRNATNEKLFF,NA,NA,15,TRBV7-9,TRBJ1-4
TGTGCCAGCAGCCCCAGGTGGGCTAGCGGAGTGCAAGATACGCAGTATTTT,CASSPRWASGVQDTQYF,TRBD2,NA,17,TRBV9,TRBJ2-3
TGTGCCAGCAGTTTCCCAGGGGACCAGCCCCAGCATTTT,CASSFPGDQPQHF,NA,once,13,TRBV28,TRBJ1-5
TGTGCCAGCATTGGGATGAACACTGAAGCTTTCTTT,CASIGMNTEAFF,NA,NA,12,TRBV7-9,TRBJ1-1
TGTGCCAGCATTGAACCGGGACAGGGCCACTATGGCTACACCTTC,CASIEPGQGHYGYTF,TRBD1,NA,15,TRBV2,TRBJ1-2
TGTGCCAGCAGTTATAACGTACCAACCTACGAGCAGTACTTC,CASSYNVPTYEQYF,NA,NA,14,TRBV28,TRBJ2-7
TGTGCCAGCAGTTTTCTGACGAGCGACAGGGCCCGCTCTGGAAACACCATATATTTT,CASSFLTSDRARSGNTIYF,TRBD1,NA,19,TRBV28,TRBJ1-3
TGTGCCAGTAGTGCCCCCGGACCGGAAGCTTTCTTT,CASSAPGPEAFF,NA,few,12,TRBV19,TRBJ1-1
TGTGCCAGCAGCGTAGGAGGGAGCACCGGGGAGCTGTTTTTT,CASSVGGSTGELFF,NA,NA,14,TRBV9,TRBJ2-2
TGCGCCAGCAGCCACCCCGGGACAGGGGCGGTGGAAGCTTTCTTT,CASSHPGTGAVEAFF,TRBD1,NA,15,TRBV4-1,TRBJ1-1
TGTGCCAGCAGAGGACATGCTACCTACGAGCAGTACTTC,CASRGHATYEQYF,NA,NA,13,TRBV2,TRBJ2-7
TGTGCCAGCAGTTATCGGGGAGGCGAGCAGTACTTC,CASSYRGGEQYF,NA,NA,12,TRBV6-5,TRBJ2-7
TGTGCCAGCAGCTTAAGTTCGGGAGGGCCCACAGATACGCAGTATTTT,CASSLSSGGPTDTQYF,TRBD2,NA,16,TRBV13,TRBJ2-3
TGTGCCAGCTCAGTCCGGGACTACGCCTCGGCGGGGGAAAAACTGTTTTTT,CASSVRDYASAGEKLFF,NA,NA,17,TRBV18,TRBJ1-4
TGTGCCAGCAGCCCCCAGGGGAATACCGGGGAGCTGTTTTTT,CASSPQGNTGELFF,NA,NA,14,TRBV28,TRBJ2-2
TGTGCCAGCGGGGGGGCGGGAGCCCCTTCCTACGAGCAGTACTTC,CASGGAGAPSYEQYF,NA,NA,15,TRBV9,TRBJ2-7
TGTGCCAGCAGTTTCGGTGGGTCTTACGAGCAGTACTTC,CASSFGGSYEQYF,NA,NA,13,TRBV27,TRBJ2-7
TGTGCCAGCAGTTTATTCTCGGGGGCTAGCAACGAGCAGTACTTC,CASSLFSGASNEQYF,NA,NA,15,TRBV27,TRBJ2-7
TGTGCCAGCAGTTTGACAGGGGGCGACGAGCAGTACTTC,CASSLTGGDEQYF,TRBD1,NA,13,TRBV28,TRBJ2-7
TGTGCCATACGGACTAGCGGATACAATGAGCAGTTCTTC,CAIRTSGYNEQFF,TRBD2,NA,13,TRBV5-8,TRBJ2-1
TGCGCCAGCAGTGAGTCGGGGCGGGACGAGCAGTACTTC,CASSESGRDEQYF,NA,NA,13,TRBV10-2,TRBJ2-7
TGTGCCAGCAGTGTGGGTCCAGAACAAGAGACCCAGTACTTC,CASSVGPEQETQYF,NA,NA,14,TRBV2,TRBJ2-5
TGTGCCAGCAGTTTTTCGAGTAGCAATCAGCCCCAGCATTTT,CASSFSSSNQPQHF,NA,NA,14,TRBV27,TRBJ1-5
TGTGCCAGCAGCCCCCGACCAGGGTCAAGGGGGCGAGATCATGAGCAGTTCTTC,CASSPRPGSRGRDHEQFF,TRBD1,NA,18,TRBV11-2,TRBJ2-1
TGTGCCAGCAGCTTACTTAGGGCAGTGTGGGACGAGCAGTACTTC,CASSLLRAVWDEQYF,NA,once,15,TRBV7-2,TRBJ2-7
TGTGCCAGCTCCCCAGGGAGCTACGAGCAGTACTTC,CASSPGSYEQYF,NA,NA,12,TRBV18,TRBJ2-7
TGTGCCAGCAGTGACCGAGCGGGATGGGTGAACAATGAGCAGTTCTTC,CASSDRAGWVNNEQFF,TRBD2,NA,16,TRBV6-4,TRBJ2-1
TGTGCCAGCAGCTTAGTTCCAGCCTTCAATGAGCAGTTCTTC,CASSLVPAFNEQFF,NA,NA,14,TRBV7-2,TRBJ2-1
TGTGCCAGCAGCTTAGGATCCTCAGCTGGGGCCAACGTCCTGACTTTC,CASSLGSSAGANVLTF,NA,NA,16,TRBV11-1,TRBJ2-6
TGTGCCAGCAGCTTACCCGGGACAGCCGTCACTGAAGCTTTCTTT,CASSLPGTAVTEAFF,TRBD1,NA,15,TRBV11-2,TRBJ1-1
TGCGCCAGCAGCCACGGGGACGGTTTTCGCAATGAGCAGTTCTTC,CASSHGDGFRNEQFF,NA,NA,15,TRBV4-1,TRBJ2-1
TGCGCCAGCAGCCAAACCCCCCGGGACAGCTATGGCTACACCTTC,CASSQTPRDSYGYTF,TRBD1,NA,15,TRBV4-1,TRBJ1-2
TGCAGTGCTAGAAGGGACGAGCAGTACTTC,CSARRDEQYF,NA,NA,10,TRBV20-1,TRBJ2-7
TGCAGCGTTGAGGTTCCGGGACAGGCGAGTGGCTACACCTTC,CSVEVPGQASGYTF,TRBD1,NA,14,TRBV29-1,TRBJ1-2
TGTGCCAGCAGTCCCCGGACAACTGGGGCGGCTTTCTTT,CASSPRTTGAAFF,NA,NA,13,TRBV27,TRBJ1-1
TGTGCCAGCAGTCGCGGGACAGGGGGCACTGAAGCTTTCTTT,CASSRGTGGTEAFF,TRBD1,NA,14,TRBV28,TRBJ1-1
TGTGCCAGCAGCCCCTCCGGGACTAGCTACGAGCAGTACTTC,CASSPSGTSYEQYF,TRBD2,once,14,TRBV9,TRBJ2-7
TGTGCCAGCAGTTTAGGTTGGGAAGGGCAGCCCCAGCATTTT,CASSLGWEGQPQHF,NA,once,14,TRBV28,TRBJ1-5